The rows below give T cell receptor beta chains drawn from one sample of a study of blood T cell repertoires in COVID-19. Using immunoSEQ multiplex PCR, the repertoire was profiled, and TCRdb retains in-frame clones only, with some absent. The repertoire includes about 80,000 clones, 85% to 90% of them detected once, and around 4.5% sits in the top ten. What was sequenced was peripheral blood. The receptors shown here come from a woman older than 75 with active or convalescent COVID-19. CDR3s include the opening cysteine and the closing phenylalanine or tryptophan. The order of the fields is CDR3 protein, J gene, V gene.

CDR3aa: CASSPDPREKQFF
j_gene: TRBJ2-1
v_gene: TRBV5-1

CDR3aa: CASSQGLGGYEQYF
j_gene: TRBJ2-7
v_gene: TRBV3-1/TRBV3-2

CDR3aa: CASSYLSNQPQHF
j_gene: TRBJ1-5
v_gene: TRBV6-5

CDR3aa: CASSLSGTDRNTEAFF
j_gene: TRBJ1-1
v_gene: TRBV5-1

CDR3aa: CASRIRVGSYEQYF
j_gene: TRBJ2-7
v_gene: TRBV5-8

CDR3aa: CATSDLRGTYNEQFF
j_gene: TRBJ2-1
v_gene: TRBV24-1

CDR3aa: CASTLEGQPQHF
j_gene: TRBJ1-5
v_gene: TRBV28

CDR3aa: CASSYKRSGEQYF
j_gene: TRBJ2-7
v_gene: TRBV5-1

CDR3aa: CASSSGAGRDTGELFF
j_gene: TRBJ2-2
v_gene: TRBV5-4

CDR3aa: CASSQDLGGPLSARVQYF
j_gene: TRBJ2-7
v_gene: TRBV4-1

CDR3aa: CASSWDRGNQPQHF
j_gene: TRBJ1-5
v_gene: TRBV5-5

CDR3aa: CASSSLAAGSYNEQFF
j_gene: TRBJ2-1
v_gene: TRBV28

CDR3aa: CSVAQGLNTEAFF
j_gene: TRBJ1-1
v_gene: TRBV29-1

CDR3aa: CASSMGLAGLGTGELFF
j_gene: TRBJ2-2
v_gene: TRBV4-2

CDR3aa: CASSPDRTTYEQYF
j_gene: TRBJ2-7
v_gene: TRBV6-4

CDR3aa: CSVGGIGANEQFF
j_gene: TRBJ2-1
v_gene: TRBV29-1

CDR3aa: CASSPGPRTGVFF
j_gene: TRBJ1-2
v_gene: TRBV28

CDR3aa: CATSRDGTGNNEQFF
j_gene: TRBJ2-1
v_gene: TRBV15

CDR3aa: CASSRQGGNEKLFF
j_gene: TRBJ1-4
v_gene: TRBV18

CDR3aa: CASSLPQGENGYTF
j_gene: TRBJ1-2
v_gene: TRBV28

CDR3aa: CASSPGLAAGELFF
j_gene: TRBJ2-2
v_gene: TRBV5-4

CDR3aa: CASSLRGRGVGGELFF
j_gene: TRBJ2-2
v_gene: TRBV11-3